One TCR beta chain is described in this entry. Its antigen has not been determined. No base quality information exists; no much larger clone differs at one position. Trimming takes 2 bases from V and 6 bases from J, and the germline ends sit 8 bases apart. The cysteine opens and the phenylalanine closes a CDR3 of 12 amino acids. Here the CDR3 DNA is all that survives: 36 bases in frame from base 1. The data derive from a study of technical replicates of blood from a few donors (dated by TCRdb to between 2016 and 2019). Library creation used the immunoSEQ multiplex PCR assay. In its TCRdb copy, this immuneACCESS table keeps in-frame sequences only and misses some clones. Where compared with another copy, unresolved V genes explain less than half of these, and the others have no known cause. For this sample the table gives 60,000 to 65,000 clones, of which approximately 92% were detected only once. The top ten clones comprise 4.3% of the sample.

The receptor's source is a human donor in good health. Some clones in this sample may be carry-over from other donors' samples. This sequence uses TRBV5-3 and TRBJ1-1, with the D segment identity uncertain. TRBV5-3 is assigned to the ORF class and has an uncertain function. The sample comprised PBMCs. Here is the DNA: TGTGCCAGAAGCTTCGACTCTCCTGAAGCTTTCTTT. This gives the protein CARSFDSPEAFF.